These 2 T cell receptor beta chains share one sample of origin, sequenced in a study of identical twins. TCRdb used MiXCR to reprocess the 5' RACE reads, holding one entry per CDR3 protein. The sample lists about 790,000 distinct CDR3 sequences; around a sixth were seen once. The sample also formed part of further work on T cells expressing NK-cell markers.

Sequences were obtained from PBMCs. The receptor source for this set is a woman between 18 and 29 years old in good health.

The chain uses TRBV6-6 and TRBJ2-4, with D perhaps TRBD2 (5 bases). Germline loops: CDR1 MNHNY, CDR2 SVGAGI (reference sequence). V was pared by 6 bases and J by 10 bases, with 10 bases between. This CDR3 comprises 11 residues. CDR3 coding DNA: TGTGCCAGCAGCCCACGGGATATTCAGTACTTC. Its protein product is CASSPRDIQYF.

This clonotype appeared a few times. The chain carries TRBV10-3 and TRBJ2-1, with TRBD2 matching 9 bases. From germline, CDR1 is ENHRY and CDR2 SYGVKD. The CDR3 totals 14 residues. V was clipped by 10 bases and J by 5 bases; unmatched bases: 9. The CDR3 sequence is CATSPASGNNEQFF. The CDR3 DNA follows: TGTGCCACCAGCCCCGCTAGCGGGAACAATGAGCAGTTCTTC.